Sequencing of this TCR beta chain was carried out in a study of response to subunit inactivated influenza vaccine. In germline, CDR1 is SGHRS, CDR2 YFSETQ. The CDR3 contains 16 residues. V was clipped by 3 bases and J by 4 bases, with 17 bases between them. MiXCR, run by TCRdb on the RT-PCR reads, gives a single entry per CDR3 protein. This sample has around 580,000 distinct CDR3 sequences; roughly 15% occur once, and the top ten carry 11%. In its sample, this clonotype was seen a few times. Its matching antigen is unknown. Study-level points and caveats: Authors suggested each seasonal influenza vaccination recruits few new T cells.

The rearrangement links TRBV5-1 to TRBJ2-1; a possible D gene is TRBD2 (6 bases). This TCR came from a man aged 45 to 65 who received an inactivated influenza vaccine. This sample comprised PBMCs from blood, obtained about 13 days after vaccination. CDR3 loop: CASSWSGRGHYNEQFF. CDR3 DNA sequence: TGCGCCAGCAGCTGGTCGGGGCGGGGCCATTACAATGAGCAGTTCTTC.